This T cell receptor beta chain was identified during a study of regulatory dendritic cells for organ transplantation (dated by TCRdb to the late 2010s). Regarding the complete study: Before and after allostimulation with regulatory or mature dendritic cells, TCRbeta repertoires were sequenced from sorted naive and memory CD4+ and CD8+ T cells. What the study reported, not specific to this receptor: Sequencing was done in only a couple of subjects, and the authors reported considerable heterogeneity between individuals in the alloreactive memory CD8+ T cell pool. Allostimulation expanded memory CD8+ clones in both subjects, but regulatory dendritic cells appeared to induce more limited expansion than mature dendritic cells. Of the resting subsets, the one holding the most alloreactive TCR clonotypes was memory CD8+ T cells. The repertoires of naive CD4+ and CD8+ T cells were highly diverse, while memory cell repertoires were less diverse, with memory CD8+ cells being the most oligoclonal.

TCRbeta CDR3 regions were amplified by multiplexed two-step PCR using Vbeta-specific forward primers and Jbeta-specific reverse primers. Through the immunoSEQ service, the TCRbeta libraries were run on an Illumina instrument for sequencing. Under the source paper's analysis protocol: IMGT annotation was used to assign V, D and J genes, and synthetic CDR3 analogues were used to correct counts for multiplex PCR bias. Repertoire clonality was computed in the immunoSEQ Analyzer as one minus normalized Shannon entropy. Clonal expansion was defined using Fisher's exact test with Benjamini-Hochberg false discovery rate control and a two-tailed threshold of P<0.01. TCRdb's version of the immuneACCESS table is confined to in-frame rearrangements and falls short of the full clone set. An unresolved V gene accounts for under half of the shortfall where checked; the remainder is of unknown origin. V and J calls and clone size are as listed in that table; D and trimming were resolved from the DNA. This sample has 21,000 or so clones in its table, and about 79% of those were observed once. In total, the top ten clones hold roughly 0.9% of the sample.

CDR1 SGDLS and CDR2 YYNGEE are derived from the germline V gene. CDR3 length: 12 amino acids, cysteine to phenylalanine. Only the CDR3 region is kept as DNA, spanning 36 bases read in frame from base 1. V lost 0 bases and J lost 10 bases; the stretch between them is 9 bases long. As concerns this clone: This receptor's antigen is unknown. Base qualities are missing; no much larger clone stands one base away.

FACS was used to sort naive T cells as CD45RA+ cells and memory T cells as CD45RO+ CD4+ or CD8+ cells. The T cells used for TCR sequencing were obtained from a couple of healthy control subjects. Unstimulated sorted T cell subsets were used as baseline controls for the mixed lymphocyte reactions. The Qiagen DNeasy Blood & Tissue Kit was used to extract genomic DNA. This TCR derives from a human donor in good health. This receptor chain uses TRBV9 and TRBJ2-3; the D region possibly corresponds to TRBD1 (6 bases align). The material sequenced was memory CD4+ T cells from blood. What the cell subset or site label conveys for this sample: CD45RO+ memory T cells. The sequenced DNA is TGTGCCAGCAGCGTAGTAGGACAGTCGCAGTATTTT. This encodes CASSVVGQSQYF.